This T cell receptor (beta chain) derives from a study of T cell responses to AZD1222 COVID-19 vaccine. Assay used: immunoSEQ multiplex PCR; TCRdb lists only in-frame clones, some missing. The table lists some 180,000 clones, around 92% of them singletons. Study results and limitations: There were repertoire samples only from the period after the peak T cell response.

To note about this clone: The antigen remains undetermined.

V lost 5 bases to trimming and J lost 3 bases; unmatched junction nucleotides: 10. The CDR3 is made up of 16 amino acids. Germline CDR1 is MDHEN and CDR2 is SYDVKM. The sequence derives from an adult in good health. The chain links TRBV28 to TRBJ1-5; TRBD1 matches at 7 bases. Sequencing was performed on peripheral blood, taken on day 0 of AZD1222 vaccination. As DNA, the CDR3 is TGTGCCAGCAGTCTCCCCGGGACAGCCAACAATCAGCCCCAGCATTTT. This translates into CASSLPGTANNQPQHF.